The TCR beta chain described here comes from a study of T cell responses to AZD1222 COVID-19 vaccine. Study observations and caveats: In a largely white British group with more females than males, clonal diversity was possibly underestimated. Once two AZD1222 doses were given, Spike-specific TCR breadth and depth went up. CD4 TCRs covered the whole spike, strongest at regions 160-218 and 743-854. Nearly half of spike-specific TCRs reportedly go after variant regions that carry no mutations.

In the case of this clone: Its specificity is unknown.

Using immunoSEQ multiplex PCR, the repertoire was profiled, and TCRdb retains in-frame clones only, with some absent. The sample has fewer than 200,000 clones; about 89% are singletons. The length of the CDR3 is 15 residues. V lost 3 bases and J lost 5, with 13 bases in between. Germline-derived CDR1 and CDR2 are SEHNR and FQNEAQ (reference sequence). The receptor comes from an adult who received the AZD1222 COVID-19 vaccine. The sample here was peripheral blood, taken 28 days after the second AZD1222 dose. The gene calls are TRBV7-9 and TRBJ1-4; D not certain. CDR3 nucleotide sequence: TGTGCCAGCAGCTTTTTTCGCGGAGTCAATGAAAAACTGTTTTTT. It codes for CASSFFRGVNEKLFF.